This entry features one TCR beta chain sequence. What it recognizes is unknown. The data derive from a study of monozygotic twins with inflammatory bowel disease. General study points: Repertoire similarity did not separate concordant from discordant twins, possibly from limited power. Especially with disease activity, IBD patients had fewer clonotypes in common with others than healthy twins did. The study found lower TCRbeta diversity (inverse Simpson) in IBD patients than in healthy co-twins.

TCRdb reprocessed the 5' RACE reads; each CDR3 protein has one entry and no DNA is given. The data include around 450,000 distinct CDR3 sequences; the top ten clones carry 2.4%. This CDR3 spans 13 amino acids. The germline V gene has CDR1 SGHRS and CDR2 YFSETQ. This sequence was found in a human donor with ulcerative colitis or Crohn's disease, or a healthy co-twin of an affected twin (not recorded which). The sequencing sample was made of blood. The chain employs TRBV5-1 and TRBJ2-1; TCRdb calls TRBD2, which cannot be checked without DNA. The CDR3 spells CASSDARYNEQFF.